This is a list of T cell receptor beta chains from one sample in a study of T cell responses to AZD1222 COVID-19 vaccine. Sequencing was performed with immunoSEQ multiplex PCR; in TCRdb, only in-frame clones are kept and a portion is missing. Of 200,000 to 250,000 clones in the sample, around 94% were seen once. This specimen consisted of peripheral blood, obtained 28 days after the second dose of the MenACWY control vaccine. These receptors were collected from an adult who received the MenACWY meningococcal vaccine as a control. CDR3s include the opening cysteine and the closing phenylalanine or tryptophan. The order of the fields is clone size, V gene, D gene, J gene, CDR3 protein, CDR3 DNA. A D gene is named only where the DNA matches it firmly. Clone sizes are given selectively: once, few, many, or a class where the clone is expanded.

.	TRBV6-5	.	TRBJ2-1	CASGGLYNEQFF	TGTGCCAGCGGGGGCCTATACAATGAGCAGTTCTTC
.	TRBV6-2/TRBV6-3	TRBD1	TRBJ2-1	CASSYVPGQIYNEQFF	TGTGCCAGCAGTTACGTCCCGGGACAGATTTACAATGAGCAGTTCTTC
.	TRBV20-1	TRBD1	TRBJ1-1	CSASENRGVNTEAFF	TGCAGTGCTAGTGAAAACAGGGGGGTGAACACTGAAGCTTTCTTT
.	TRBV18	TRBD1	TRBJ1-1	CASSPAGGNTEAFF	TGTGCCAGCTCACCTGCAGGGGGGAACACTGAAGCTTTCTTT
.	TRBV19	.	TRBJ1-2	CASSILGSGYTF	TGTGCCAGTAGTATTCTTGGCAGTGGCTACACCTTC
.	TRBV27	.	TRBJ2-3	CASSSKGWGTDTQYF	TGTGCCAGCAGTTCCAAGGGTTGGGGCACAGATACGCAGTATTTT
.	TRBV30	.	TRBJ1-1	CAWGWGNTEAFF	TGTGCCTGGGGGTGGGGAAACACTGAAGCTTTCTTT
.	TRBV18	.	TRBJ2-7	CASSPSESYEQYF	TGTGCCAGCTCACCGTCGGAGTCCTACGAGCAGTACTTC
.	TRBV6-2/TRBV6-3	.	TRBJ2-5	CASSYLGRIQETQYF	TGTGCCAGCAGTTACTTAGGACGGATCCAAGAGACCCAGTACTTC
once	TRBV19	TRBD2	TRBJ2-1	CASSMGLEANEQFF	TGTGCCAGTAGTATGGGACTAGAAGCTAATGAGCAGTTCTTC
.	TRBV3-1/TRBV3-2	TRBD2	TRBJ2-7	CASSQEVSGTGQNEQYF	TGTGCCAGCAGCCAAGAGGTTAGCGGGACGGGGCAGAACGAGCAGTACTTC
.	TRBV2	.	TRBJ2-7	CASSERQGYEQYF	TGTGCCAGCAGTGAGAGGCAGGGCTACGAGCAGTACTTC
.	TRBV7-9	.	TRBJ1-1	CASGFIGNTEAFF	TGTGCCAGCGGTTTTATAGGAAACACTGAAGCTTTCTTT
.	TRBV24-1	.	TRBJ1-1	CATSDPAGGTEAFF	TGTGCCACCAGTGATCCTGCGGGGGGCACTGAAGCTTTCTTT
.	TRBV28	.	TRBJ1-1	CASSLQGSNTEAFF	TGTGCCAGCAGTTTACAGGGATCGAACACTGAAGCTTTCTTT
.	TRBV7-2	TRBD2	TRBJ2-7	CASSLDGGGPISSYEQYF	TGTGCCAGCAGCTTAGACGGCGGGGGGCCTATAAGCTCCTACGAGCAGTACTTC
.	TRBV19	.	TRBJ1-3	CASSRSSGNTIYF	TGTGCCAGTAGTAGGAGCTCTGGAAACACCATATATTTT
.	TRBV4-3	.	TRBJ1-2	CASSQGNLLGYTF	TGCGCCAGCAGCCAAGGCAACCTCTTGGGCTACACCTTC
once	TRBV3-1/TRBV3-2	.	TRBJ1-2	CASSHRDIGRGYGYTF	TGTGCCAGCAGCCATCGGGACATCGGAAGGGGATATGGCTACACCTTC
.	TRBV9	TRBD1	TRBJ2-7	CASSGGTGDLYEQYF	TGTGCCAGCAGCGGCGGGACAGGGGATCTCTACGAGCAGTACTTC
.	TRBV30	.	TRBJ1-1	CAWSGRGNTEAFF	TGTGCCTGGAGTGGGCGGGGGAACACTGAAGCTTTCTTT
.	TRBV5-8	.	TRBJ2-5	CASSGRTPVETQYF	TGTGCCAGCAGCGGGAGAACCCCTGTAGAGACCCAGTACTTC
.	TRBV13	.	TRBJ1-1	CASSLGRPPARGEAFF	TGTGCCAGCAGCTTAGGTCGGCCGCCTGCTAGAGGTGAAGCTTTCTTT
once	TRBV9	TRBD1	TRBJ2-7	CASSVGTGQGDEQYF	TGTGCCAGCAGCGTAGGGACGGGACAGGGGGATGAGCAGTACTTC
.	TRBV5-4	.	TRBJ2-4	CASSGPGENIQYF	TGTGCCAGCAGTGGACCAGGAGAAAACATTCAGTACTTC
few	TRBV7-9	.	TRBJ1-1	CASSLGSRANTEAFF	TGTGCCAGCAGCTTAGGATCGAGGGCGAACACTGAAGCTTTCTTT
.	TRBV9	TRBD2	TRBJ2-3	CASSVSGRRTDTQYF	TGTGCCAGCAGCGTTAGCGGGAGAAGGACAGATACGCAGTATTTT
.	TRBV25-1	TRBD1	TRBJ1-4	CASRGGQEPFPTNEKLFF	TGTGCCAGCAGGGGGGGACAGGAGCCCTTTCCAACTAATGAAAAACTGTTTTTT
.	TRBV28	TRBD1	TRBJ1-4	CASSPLDRLNEKLFF	TGTGCCAGCAGCCCCCTGGACAGGCTTAATGAAAAACTGTTTTTT
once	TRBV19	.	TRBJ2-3	CASSIGWGTDTQYF	TGTGCCAGTAGTATTGGGTGGGGCACAGATACGCAGTATTTT
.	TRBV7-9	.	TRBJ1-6	CASSRGLNSPLHF	TGTGCCAGCAGCCGGGGACTAAATTCACCCCTCCACTTT
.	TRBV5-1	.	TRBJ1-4	CASSLDGTDEKLFF	TGCGCCAGCAGCTTGGATGGGACTGATGAAAAACTGTTTTTT
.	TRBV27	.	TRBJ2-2	CASGPGTGELFF	TGTGCCAGCGGACCGGGCACCGGGGAGCTGTTTTTT
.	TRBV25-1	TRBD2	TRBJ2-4	CASSSDGTSGTKNIQYF	TGTGCCAGCAGTAGTGACGGGACTAGCGGGACCAAAAACATTCAGTACTTC
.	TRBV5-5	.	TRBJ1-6	CASSFAQTISSYNSPLHF	TGTGCCAGCAGCTTTGCCCAGACCATTAGCTCCTATAATTCACCCCTCCACTTT
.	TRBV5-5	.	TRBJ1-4	CASSLSLTNEKLFF	TGTGCCAGCAGCTTGTCCTTGACTAATGAAAAACTGTTTTTT
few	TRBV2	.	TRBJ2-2	CASSPERGAGELFF	TGTGCCAGCAGTCCGGAAAGGGGAGCCGGGGAGCTGTTTTTT
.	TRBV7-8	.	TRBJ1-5	CASSLQGNSNQPQHF	TGTGCCAGCAGCTTACAGGGGAATAGCAATCAGCCCCAGCATTTT
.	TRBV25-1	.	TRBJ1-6	CASSAQQASPLHF	TGTGCCAGCAGTGCCCAACAGGCCTCACCCCTCCACTTT
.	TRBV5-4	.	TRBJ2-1	CASSLAREQFF	TGTGCCAGCAGCTTGGCGCGTGAGCAGTTCTTC
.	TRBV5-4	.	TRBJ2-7	CASSLEEGAAYEQYF	TGTGCCAGCAGCTTGGAAGAGGGAGCGGCTTACGAGCAGTACTTC
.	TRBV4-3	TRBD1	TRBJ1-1	CASSQDRLTGVDTEAFF	TGCGCCAGCAGCCAAGATCGATTGACAGGGGTAGACACTGAAGCTTTCTTT
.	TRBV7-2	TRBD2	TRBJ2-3	CASRQIAGSYTDTQYF	TGTGCCAGCAGACAAATAGCGGGGAGTTACACAGATACGCAGTATTTT
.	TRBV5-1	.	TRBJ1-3	CASSLEGASGNTIYF	TGCGCCAGCAGCTTGGAGGGTGCCTCTGGAAACACCATATATTTT
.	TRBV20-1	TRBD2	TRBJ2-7	CSASDGGAYSYEQYF	TGCAGTGCTAGTGACGGGGGGGCCTACTCCTACGAGCAGTACTTC